This TCR beta chain was obtained from a study of lung T cells in sarcoidosis with Löfgren's syndrome. This clonotype was detected ten times or more. Its antigen remains unidentified. TCRdb called the reads again in MiXCR, with one record for every CDR3 protein. The data contain 9,400 or so distinct CDR3 sequences, about 20% of them seen just once; the ten biggest clones take up roughly 7%. Trimming removed 3 bases at V and 4 bases at J, with 6 bases between. This CDR3 contains 11 residues. Germline CDR1 is DFQATT and CDR2 is SNEGSKA (reference sequence). Regarding the study as a whole: Shared TRAV12-1 and TRBV2 CDR3 motifs were reported across several patients.

Specimen: CD4+ T cells from bronchoalveolar lavage. This clonotype was sampled from a human donor with sarcoidosis (Löfgren's syndrome or another form), or a control subject (not recorded which). The rearrangement links TRBV20-1 to TRBJ2-5; no definite D call. DNA of the CDR3: TGCAGTGCTAGGCCGGGAGAGACCCAGTACTTC. Its protein product is CSARPGETQYF.